One T cell receptor (beta chain) is described in this entry. The antigen is not known. V was trimmed by 6 bases and J by 10 bases, leaving 22 bases between them. Germline assignment: CDR1 MNHNY and CDR2 SVGAGI (reference sequence). The CDR3 loop spans 15 amino acids. This sample is part of a study of cytomegalovirus exposure and HLA in healthy donors. Background on the study: The roughly 120 validation repertoires matched the approximately 700 first-cohort repertoires in platform, a later analysis reported.

Study-wide results and limits: According to a later analysis, TCR clusters from the first cohort tended to co-occur in the approximately 130 validation repertoires. The study flagged about 150 TCR beta chains as cytomegalovirus-associated.

This table comes from immunoSEQ multiplex PCR, and its TCRdb copy is limited to in-frame clones, with some not included. The repertoire holds 90,000 to 150,000 clones, with approximately 90% as singletons. These donors were members of the roughly 120-subject validation cohort, a group separate from the approximately 620-subject first cohort. The sample taken for sequencing was PBMCs. The J gene is TRBJ2-1, the V gene TRBV6-6; perhaps TRBD2 as D (5 bases). This clonotype originated in a woman under 30 in good health and CMV-seropositive. The CDR3 nucleotides are TGTGCCAGCAGGAAGACGAGCACTCTCGGAGGAGAGCAGTTCTTC. Amino acid sequence: CASRKTSTLGGEQFF.